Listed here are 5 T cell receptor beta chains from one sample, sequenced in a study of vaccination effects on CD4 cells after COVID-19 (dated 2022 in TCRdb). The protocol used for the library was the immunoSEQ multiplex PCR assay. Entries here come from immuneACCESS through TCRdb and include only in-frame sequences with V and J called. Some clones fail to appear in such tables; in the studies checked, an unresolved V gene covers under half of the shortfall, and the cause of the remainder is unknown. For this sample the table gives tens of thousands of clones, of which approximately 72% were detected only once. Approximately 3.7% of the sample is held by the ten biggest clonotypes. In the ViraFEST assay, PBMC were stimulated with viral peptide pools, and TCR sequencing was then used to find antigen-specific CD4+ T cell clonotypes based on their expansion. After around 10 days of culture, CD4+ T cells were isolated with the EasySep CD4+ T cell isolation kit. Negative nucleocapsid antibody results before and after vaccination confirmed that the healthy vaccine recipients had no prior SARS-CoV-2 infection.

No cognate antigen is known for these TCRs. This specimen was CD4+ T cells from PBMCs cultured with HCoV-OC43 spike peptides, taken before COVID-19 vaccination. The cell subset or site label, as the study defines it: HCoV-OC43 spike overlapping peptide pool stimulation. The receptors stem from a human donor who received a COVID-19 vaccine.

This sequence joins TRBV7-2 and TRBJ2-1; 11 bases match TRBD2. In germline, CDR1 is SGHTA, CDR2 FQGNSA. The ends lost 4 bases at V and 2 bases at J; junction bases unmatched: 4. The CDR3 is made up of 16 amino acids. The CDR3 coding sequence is TGTGCCAGCAGCTATCGACTAGCGGGGACCTACAATGAGCAGTTCTTC. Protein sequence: CASSYRLAGTYNEQFF.

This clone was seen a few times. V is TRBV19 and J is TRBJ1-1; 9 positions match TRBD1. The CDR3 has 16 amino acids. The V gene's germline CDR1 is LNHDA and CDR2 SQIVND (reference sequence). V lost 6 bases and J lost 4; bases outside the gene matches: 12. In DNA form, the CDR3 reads TGTGCCAGTAGGGGGGGACAGGGTCGGTTACTCACTGAAGCTTTCTTT. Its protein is CASRGGQGRLLTEAFF. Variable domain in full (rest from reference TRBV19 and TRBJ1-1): DGGITQSPKYLFRKEGQNVTLSCEQNLNHDAMYWYRQDPGQGLRLIYYSQIVNDFQKGDIAEGYSVSREKKESFPLTVTSAQKNPTAFYLCASRGGQGRLLTEAFFGQGTRLTVV.

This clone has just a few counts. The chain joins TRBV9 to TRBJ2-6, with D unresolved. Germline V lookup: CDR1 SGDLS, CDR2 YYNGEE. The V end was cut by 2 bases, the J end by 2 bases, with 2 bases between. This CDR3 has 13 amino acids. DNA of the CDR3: TGTGCCAGCAGCGTCCCTGGGGCCAACGTCCTGACTTTC. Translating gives CASSVPGANVLTF.

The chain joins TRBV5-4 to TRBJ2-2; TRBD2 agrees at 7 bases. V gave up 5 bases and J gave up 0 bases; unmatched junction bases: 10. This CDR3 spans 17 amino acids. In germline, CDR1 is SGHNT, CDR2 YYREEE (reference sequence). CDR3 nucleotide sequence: TGTGCCAGCAGTTACGCCGTGGGGGGGGCGAACACCGGGGAGCTGTTTTTT. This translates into CASSYAVGGANTGELFF.

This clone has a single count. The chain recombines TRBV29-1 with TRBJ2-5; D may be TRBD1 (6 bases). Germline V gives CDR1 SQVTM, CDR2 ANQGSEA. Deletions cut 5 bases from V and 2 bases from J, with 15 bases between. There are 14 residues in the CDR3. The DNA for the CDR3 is TGCAGCGTTCTACCGGGACACATACAAGAGACCCAGTACTTC. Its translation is CSVLPGHIQETQYF.